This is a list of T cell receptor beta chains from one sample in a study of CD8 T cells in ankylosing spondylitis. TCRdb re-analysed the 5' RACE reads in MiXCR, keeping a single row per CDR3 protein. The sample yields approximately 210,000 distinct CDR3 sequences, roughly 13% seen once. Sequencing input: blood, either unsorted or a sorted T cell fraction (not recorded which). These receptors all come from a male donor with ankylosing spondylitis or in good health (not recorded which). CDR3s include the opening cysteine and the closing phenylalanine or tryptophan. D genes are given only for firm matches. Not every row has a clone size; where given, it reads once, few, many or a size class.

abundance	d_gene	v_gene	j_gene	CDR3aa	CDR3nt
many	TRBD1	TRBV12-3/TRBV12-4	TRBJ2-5	CASRTGIGVQETQYF	TGTGCCAGCAGGACAGGGATCGGGGTTCAAGAGACCCAGTACTTC
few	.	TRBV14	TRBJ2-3	CASSQGRAHTDTQYF	TGTGCCAGCAGCCAAGGCAGGGCCCACACAGATACGCAGTATTTT
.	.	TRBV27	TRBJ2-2	CASSPQLATGELFF	TGTGCCAGCAGTCCACAACTGGCCACCGGGGAGCTGTTTTTT
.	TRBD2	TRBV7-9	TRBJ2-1	CASSQGTSSGEQFF	TGTGCCAGCAGCCAGGGGACTAGCAGCGGTGAGCAGTTCTTC
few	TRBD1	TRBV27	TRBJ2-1	CASSSGTEYNEQFF	TGTGCCAGCAGTTCCGGGACAGAGTACAATGAGCAGTTCTTC
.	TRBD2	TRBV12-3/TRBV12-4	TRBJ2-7	CASTLGGGGYEQYF	TGTGCCAGCACCCTGGGGGGGGGAGGCTACGAGCAGTACTTC
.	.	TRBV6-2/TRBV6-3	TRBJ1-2	CASSHPSGGHYGYTF	TGTGCCAGCAGCCACCCCTCCGGGGGCCACTATGGCTACACCTTC
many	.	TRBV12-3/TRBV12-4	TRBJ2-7	CASSSRGTAYEQYF	TGTGCCAGCAGTTCCCGCGGGACAGCCTACGAGCAGTACTTC
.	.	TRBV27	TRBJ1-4	CASSNGGRGEKLFF	TGTGCCAGCAGCAACGGGGGGCGGGGTGAAAAACTGTTTTTT
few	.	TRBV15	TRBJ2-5	CATSKGAGSSGQETQYF	TGTGCCACCAGCAAGGGGGCCGGCTCTAGCGGCCAAGAGACCCAGTACTTC
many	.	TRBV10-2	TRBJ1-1	CASSIDSFEAFF	TGCGCCAGCAGTATTGACAGTTTTGAAGCTTTCTTT
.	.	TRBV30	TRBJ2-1	CAWSVRYEQFF	TGTGCCTGGAGTGTACGCTATGAGCAGTTCTTC
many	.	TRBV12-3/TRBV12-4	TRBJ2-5	CASSLSSGTLETQYF	TGTGCCAGCAGTTTGTCTTCCGGGACATTGGAGACCCAGTACTTC
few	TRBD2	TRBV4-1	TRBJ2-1	CASSHAGGYNEQFF	TGCGCCAGCAGCCACGCGGGGGGATACAATGAGCAGTTCTTC
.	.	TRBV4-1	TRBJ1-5	CASSQPNSNQPQHF	TGCGCCAGCAGCCAACCTAATAGCAATCAGCCCCAGCATTTT
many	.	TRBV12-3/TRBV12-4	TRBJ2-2	CASRSRGTGELFF	TGTGCCAGCAGGTCCAGGGGAACCGGGGAGCTGTTTTTT
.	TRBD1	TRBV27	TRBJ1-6	CASSLSRDSNSPLHF	TGTGCCAGCAGTTTATCGAGGGACAGTAATTCACCCCTCCACTTT
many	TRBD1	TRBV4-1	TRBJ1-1	CASSQEAGQDTEAFF	TGCGCCAGCAGCCAAGAAGCGGGACAGGACACTGAAGCTTTCTTT
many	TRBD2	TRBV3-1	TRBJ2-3	CASSQDPGLAGAFTDTQYF	TGTGCCAGCAGCCAAGATCCCGGACTAGCGGGGGCGTTCACAGATACGCAGTATTTT
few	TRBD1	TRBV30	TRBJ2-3	CAWSGGQGSEPQYF	TGTGCCTGGAGTGGGGGACAGGGGAGTGAGCCGCAGTATTTT